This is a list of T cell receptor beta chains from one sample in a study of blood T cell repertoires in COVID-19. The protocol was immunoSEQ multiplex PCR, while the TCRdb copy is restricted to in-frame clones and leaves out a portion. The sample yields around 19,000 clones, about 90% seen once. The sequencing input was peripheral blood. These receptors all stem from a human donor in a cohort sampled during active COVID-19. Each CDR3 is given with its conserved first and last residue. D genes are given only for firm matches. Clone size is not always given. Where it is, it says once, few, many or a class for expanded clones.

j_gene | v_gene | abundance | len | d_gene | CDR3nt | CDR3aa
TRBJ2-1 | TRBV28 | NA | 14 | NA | TGTGCCAGCAGTTTCTCAGATCTAGGTAATGAGCAGTTCTTC | CASSFSDLGNEQFF
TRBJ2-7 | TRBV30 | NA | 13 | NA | TGTGCCTGGAGCGCAGGGTGGTCCTACGAGCAGTACTTC | CAWSAGWSYEQYF
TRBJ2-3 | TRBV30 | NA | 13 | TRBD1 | TGTGCCTGGAGACAGGGGCACACAGATACGCAGTATTTT | CAWRQGHTDTQYF
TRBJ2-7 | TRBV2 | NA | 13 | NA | TGTGCCAGCATCAGCGTAGCGGCTAACGAGCAGTACTTC | CASISVAANEQYF
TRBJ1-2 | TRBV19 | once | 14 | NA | TGTGCCAGTAGTCCCCAGACGGAGGGAAAGGGCTACACCTTC | CASSPQTEGKGYTF
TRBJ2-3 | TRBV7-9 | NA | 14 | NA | TGTGCCAGCAGCTTACTTACAACCACAGATACGCAGTATTTT | CASSLLTTTDTQYF
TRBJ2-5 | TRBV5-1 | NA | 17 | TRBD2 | TGCGCCAGCAGCTCTTTAGGACTAGCGGGAAGCCAAGAGACCCAGTACTTC | CASSSLGLAGSQETQYF
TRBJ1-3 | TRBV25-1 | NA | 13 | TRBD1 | TGTGCCAGCCAAGGGACAGTAGGAAACACCATATATTTT | CASQGTVGNTIYF
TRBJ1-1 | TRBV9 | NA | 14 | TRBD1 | TGTGCCAGCAGCCCCAGGGACAGGGGATCTGAAGCTTTCTTT | CASSPRDRGSEAFF
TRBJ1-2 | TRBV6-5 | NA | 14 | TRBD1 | TGTGCCAGCAGGGGACAGGGGGTAAACTATGGCTACACCTTC | CASRGQGVNYGYTF
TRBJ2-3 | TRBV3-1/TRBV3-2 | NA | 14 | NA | TGTGCCAGCAGCCAAGATCAGGGCCCAGATACGCAGTATTTT | CASSQDQGPDTQYF
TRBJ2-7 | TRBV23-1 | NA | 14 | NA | TGCGCCAGCAAAAGGGACCAGGGGTGGTACGAGCAGTACTTC | CASKRDQGWYEQYF
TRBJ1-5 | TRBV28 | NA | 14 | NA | TGTGCCAGCAGTTTGGACCAGGGCGAACAGCCCCAGCATTTT | CASSLDQGEQPQHF